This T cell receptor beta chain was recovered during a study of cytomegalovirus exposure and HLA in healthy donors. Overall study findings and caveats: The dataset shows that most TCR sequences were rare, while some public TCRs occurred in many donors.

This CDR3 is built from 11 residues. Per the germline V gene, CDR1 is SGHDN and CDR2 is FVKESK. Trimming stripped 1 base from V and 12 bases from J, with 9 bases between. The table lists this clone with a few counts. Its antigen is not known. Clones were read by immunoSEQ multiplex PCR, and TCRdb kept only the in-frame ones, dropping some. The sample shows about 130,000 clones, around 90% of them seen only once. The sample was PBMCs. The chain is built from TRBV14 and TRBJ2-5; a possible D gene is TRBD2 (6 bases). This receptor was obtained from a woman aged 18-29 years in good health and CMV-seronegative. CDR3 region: CASSQGTSKYF. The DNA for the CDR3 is TGTGCCAGCAGCCAAGGAACTAGCAAGTACTTC.